These 27 T cell receptor beta chains share one sample of origin, sequenced in a study of cytomegalovirus exposure and HLA in healthy donors. The primer mix had 60 Vbeta and 13 Jbeta primers. Measured with immunoSEQ multiplex PCR; TCRdb has only the in-frame clones, and not every one. The sample records approximately 140,000 clones, roughly three quarters being singletons. Material for sequencing was PBMCs. Receptors originate from a young woman in good health and CMV-seronegative.

This chain connects TRBV18 to TRBJ2-7, with 11 bases that match TRBD2. The length of the CDR3 is 19 residues. The germline CDR1 and CDR2 sequences are KGHSH and LQKENI. Losses at the gene ends were 4 bases for V and 5 bases for J; bases not matched to a gene: 19. The CDR3 protein is CASSRVPTSGTVIGNEQYF. In nucleotides, the CDR3 is TGTGCCAGCTCACGCGTTCCGACTAGCGGGACCGTTATTGGGAACGAGCAGTACTTC.

The chain employs TRBV18 and TRBJ2-6; D remains unclear. The CDR3 sequence is 17 residues long. Trimming removed 2 bases at V and 4 bases at J, with 15 bases between. Germline CDR1 and CDR2: KGHSH and LQKENI. The CDR3 sequence: CASSPVYDPQGANVLTF. The CDR3 region has the DNA TGTGCCAGCTCACCAGTTTATGATCCCCAGGGGGCCAACGTCCTGACTTTC.

The chain has TRBV29-1 and TRBJ2-2, with a weak D call TRBD1 (6 bases). V was trimmed by 1 base and J by 6 bases, leaving 15 bases between them. The CDR3 consists of 15 residues. Germline CDR1 SQVTM, CDR2 ANQGSEA. CDR3: CSVEGELWGPGELFF. The DNA for the CDR3 is TGCAGCGTTGAAGGTGAATTATGGGGGCCCGGGGAGCTGTTTTTT.

V usage is TRBV27 and J usage is TRBJ2-2; 9 positions match TRBD2. Germline V gene lookup returns CDR1 MNHEY and CDR2 SMNVEV (reference sequence). The length of the CDR3 is 17 residues. J lost 6 bases, V lost 3 bases, and 11 bases had no gene match. CDR3 bases: TGTGCCAGCAGTTTCCCGGTCCGAGCGGGAGGATCCGGGGAGCTGTTTTTT. Translating it yields CASSFPVRAGGSGELFF.

The chain combines TRBV4-1 with TRBJ2-3, with D unclear. V lost 1 base and J lost 0, with 8 bases in between. CDR1 MGHRA and CDR2 YSYEKL come from the germline V gene. The CDR3 is 15 amino acids. The CDR3, as DNA: TGCGCCAGCAGCCAAGTGGCAGTTAGCACAGATACGCAGTATTTT. Its protein is CASSQVAVSTDTQYF.

The V gene is TRBV30, the J gene TRBJ1-4, with D unclear. With 5 bases removed from V and 8 bases from J, the gap between germline ends came to 12 bases. Germline values: CDR1 GTSNPN, CDR2 SVGIG (reference sequence). The CDR3 is 12 residues long. The CDR3 here is CAWGFGREKLFF. CDR3 in DNA: TGTGCCTGGGGATTCGGGAGAGAAAAACTGTTTTTT.

The rearrangement links TRBV25-1 to TRBJ2-7, with 7 bases aligning to TRBD2. This CDR3 is built from 14 residues. Germline CDR1 MGHDK, CDR2 SYGVNS. Trimming removed 4 bases from V and 4 bases from J; junction bases left unmatched: 7. The CDR3 nucleotides are TGTGCCAGCAGTGCGGCGGGAGACGTATACGAGCAGTACTTC. It codes for CASSAAGDVYEQYF.

The chain has TRBV7-9 and TRBJ2-1, with 12 bases identical to TRBD2. Germline V gene data show CDR1 as SEHNR and CDR2 as FQNEAQ (reference sequence). V trimming: 5 bases; J trimming: 7 bases; junction bases outside the gene matches: 9. The CDR3 covers 16 residues. The CDR3 is CASSVTLAGGMNEQFF. Written as DNA, the CDR3 is TGTGCCAGCAGCGTAACACTAGCGGGGGGTATGAATGAGCAGTTCTTC.

In its sample, this clone was seen a few times. This rearrangement joins TRBV29-1 to TRBJ2-7; 7 nucleotides match TRBD1. This CDR3 is built from 12 residues. V shed 6 bases and J 0 bases; nucleotides not matched to a gene: 2. Germline CDR1 SQVTM, CDR2 ANQGSEA. DNA for the CDR3: TGCAGCGTAGCAGGGGGCTCCTACGAGCAGTACTTC. Its translation is CSVAGGSYEQYF.

This CDR3 reads CASSPVAGNAYNEQFF. CDR3 sequence (DNA): TGTGCCAGCAGCCCCGTAGCGGGTAACGCCTACAATGAGCAGTTCTTC. This chain joins TRBV14 and TRBJ2-1, with 7 bases that match TRBD2. The CDR3 loop spans 16 amino acids. V lost 4 bases, J lost 2 bases, and 8 bases stayed unmatched. Germline loops: CDR1 SGHDN, CDR2 FVKESK.

This rearrangement joins TRBV9 to TRBJ2-1; 8 nucleotides agree with TRBD2. The CDR3 has 15 residues. Trimming removed 3 bases from V and 4 bases from J; junction bases left unmatched: 6. CDR1 and CDR2 from the germline V gene are SGDLS and YYNGEE. The CDR3 DNA reads TGTGCCAGCAGCGAGTTTAGCGGGGAGTACAATGAGCAGTTCTTC. This encodes CASSEFSGEYNEQFF.

This clone was detected once. This CDR3 is CASSSILAGGLLYEQYF. Written as DNA, the CDR3 is TGTGCCAGCAGCTCTATACTAGCGGGAGGGCTTCTTTACGAGCAGTACTTC. This sequence joins TRBV5-4 and TRBJ2-7; TRBD2 matches at 13 bases. The CDR3 is 17 amino acids. From germline, CDR1 is SGHNT and CDR2 YYREEE (reference sequence). After removal of 3 bases from V and 4 bases from J, the junction contained 10 bases not matched to a gene.

This chain joins TRBV5-1 and TRBJ2-1; the match to TRBD2 covers 10 bases. Germline CDR1 is SGHRS and CDR2 is YFSETQ. Germline trimming cut 5 bases from V and 6 bases from J; bases unmatched to any gene: 20. The CDR3 totals 19 residues. CDR3 coding DNA: TGCGCCAGCAGGGAGGAAGAAGCGGGAGGGCGGAACCCCCGCAATGAGCAGTTCTTC. Amino acid sequence: CASREEEAGGRNPRNEQFF.

The chain links TRBV5-6 to TRBJ2-5; 13 bases line up with TRBD2. CDR3 size: 16 residues. Germline lookup yields CDR1 SGHDT and CDR2 YYEEEE. J gave up 3 bases and V 3 bases, and 5 bases lay outside the gene matches. The CDR3 bases are TGTGCCAGCAGCTCAATGGGACTAGCGGGAAAAGAGACCCAGTACTTC. Protein: CASSSMGLAGKETQYF.

This sequence joins TRBV10-2 and TRBJ2-1; the D is unclear. V was pared by 3 bases and J by 10 bases, with 4 bases between. This CDR3 has 10 residues. Germline CDR1 reads WSHSY; CDR2 reads SAAADI. The CDR3 region is CASSDGEQFF. CDR3 DNA sequence: TGCGCCAGCAGTGATGGCGAGCAGTTCTTC.

This clone was picked up one time. The rearrangement links TRBV21-1 to TRBJ2-7; TRBD2, as called in the table, went unchecked against the DNA. TRBV21-1 is given as a pseudogene. The CDR3 spans 16 residues. The CDR3 is CASSSPGGVDSYEQYF. CDR3 in DNA: TGTGCCAGCAGCTCCCCGGGGGGAGTGGACTCCTACGAGCAGTACTTC.

In its sample, this clone was seen a few times. The chain is built from TRBV19 and TRBJ1-1, with 11 bases aligning to TRBD1. CDR3 length equals 13 residues. Germline trimming cut 2 bases from V and 10 bases from J; bases unmatched to any gene: 3. In germline, CDR1 is LNHDA, CDR2 SQIVND (reference sequence). CDR3 nucleotide sequence: TGTGCCAGTAGTATACTGGGACAGGGGGGAGCTTTCTTT. Its protein is CASSILGQGGAFF.

The rearrangement joins TRBV5-6 to TRBJ1-2, with TRBD1 as a possible D gene (5 bases). With 2 bases removed from V and 0 bases from J, the gap between germline ends came to 8 bases. Germline V CDR1 and CDR2: SGHDT, YYEEEE. CDR3 length equals 14 residues. The CDR3 region is CASSFGHTNYGYTF. In nucleotides, the CDR3 is TGTGCCAGCAGCTTTGGACACACTAACTATGGCTACACCTTC.

This clone showed up just a few times. This chain uses TRBV10-3 with TRBJ2-5; no clear D gene. The CDR3 is 14 amino acids. The V gene's germline CDR1 is ENHRY and CDR2 SYGVKD. With 0 bases removed from V and 4 bases from J, the gap between germline ends came to 9 bases. CDR3 sequence: CAISESDKSETQYF. The CDR3 coding sequence is TGTGCCATCAGTGAGTCAGACAAGTCAGAGACCCAGTACTTC.

This clone was counted a few times. This rearrangement joins TRBV6-1 to TRBJ1-2, with 8 bases lining up with TRBD1. CDR3 length equals 15 residues. Germline V gene data show CDR1 as MNHNS and CDR2 as SASEGT. Trimming cost V 2 bases and J 4 bases; bases outside gene matches: 6. The CDR3 DNA is TGTGCCAGCAGTGAAAAGGCAGGGGGCGCCTATGGCTACACCTTC. Its protein is CASSEKAGGAYGYTF.

The J gene is TRBJ2-7, the V gene TRBV27; 8 nucleotides line up with TRBD2. The CDR3 length is 13 residues. CDR1 is MNHEY and CDR2 is SMNVEV in the germline V gene (reference sequence). Germline trimming cut 6 bases from V and 7 bases from J; bases unmatched to any gene: 8. The CDR3 protein is CASSGGVTGEQYF. CDR3 bases: TGTGCCAGCAGCGGGGGGGTAACCGGAGAGCAGTACTTC.

This sequence joins TRBV30 and TRBJ2-1; weak D call: TRBD2 (6 bases). With 0 bases removed from V and 6 bases from J, the gap between germline ends came to 15 bases. The CDR3 totals 15 residues. Looked up from germline, CDR1 is GTSNPN and CDR2 is SVGIG (reference sequence). CDR3 loop: CAWSVPWGRTNEQFF. CDR3 nucleotides: TGTGCCTGGAGTGTACCATGGGGGAGGACCAATGAGCAGTTCTTC.

The chain is built from TRBV6-5 and TRBJ2-3; 8 bases are a match to TRBD2. The trim removed 2 bases at V and 6 bases at J, leaving 4 bases unmatched. The CDR3 has 14 amino acids. Germline loops: CDR1 MNHEY, CDR2 SVGAGI. CDR3 coding DNA: TGTGCCAGCAGTTACACACCGGGAGGGGATACGCAGTATTTT. This translates into CASSYTPGGDTQYF.

This clone was seen a few times. The V gene is TRBV30, the J gene TRBJ2-7; weak D call: TRBD1 (5 bases). The CDR3 has 12 residues. Germline CDR1 and CDR2: GTSNPN and SVGIG (reference sequence). V lost 2 bases, J lost 6 bases, and 11 bases lay in between. CDR3 protein: CAWSFYTGEQYF. The DNA for the CDR3 is TGTGCCTGGAGTTTTTACACAGGCGAGCAGTACTTC. Drawing the rest from reference TRBV30 and TRBJ2-7, the complete variable domain is SQTIHQWPATLVQPVGSPLSLECTVEGTSNPNLYWYRQAAGRGLQLLFYSVGIGQISSEVPQNLSASRPQDRQFILSSKKLLLSDSGFYLCAWSFYTGEQYFGPGTRLTVT.

This chain uses TRBV27 with TRBJ2-7; a possible D gene is TRBD1 (5 bases). The CDR3 is 15 residues long. V lost 1 base and J 2 bases, leaving 12 bases between the germline ends. CDR1 and CDR2 from the germline V gene are MNHEY and SMNVEV (reference sequence). CDR3 residues: CASSLYGQGAYEQYF. The CDR3 region has the DNA TGTGCCAGCAGTTTATATGGGCAGGGCGCCTACGAGCAGTACTTC.

The J gene is TRBJ2-2, the V gene TRBV9; D is perhaps TRBD2 (6 bases). The CDR3 is 15 residues long. With 3 bases removed from V and 7 bases from J, the gap between germline ends came to 16 bases. Germline CDR1 and CDR2: SGDLS and YYNGEE. DNA of the CDR3: TGTGCCAGCAGCGCCCCGGGACTCCTTGGCGGGGAGCTGTTTTTT. It codes for CASSAPGLLGGELFF.

V gene TRBV29-1 combines with J gene TRBJ1-1; unclear D gene. The CDR3 totals 10 residues. V gave up 7 bases and J gave up 2 bases, with 5 bases separating them. Per germline, CDR1 SQVTM and CDR2 ANQGSEA. CDR3 loop: CSGANTEAFF. The CDR3 region has the DNA TGCAGCGGGGCTAACACTGAAGCTTTCTTT.